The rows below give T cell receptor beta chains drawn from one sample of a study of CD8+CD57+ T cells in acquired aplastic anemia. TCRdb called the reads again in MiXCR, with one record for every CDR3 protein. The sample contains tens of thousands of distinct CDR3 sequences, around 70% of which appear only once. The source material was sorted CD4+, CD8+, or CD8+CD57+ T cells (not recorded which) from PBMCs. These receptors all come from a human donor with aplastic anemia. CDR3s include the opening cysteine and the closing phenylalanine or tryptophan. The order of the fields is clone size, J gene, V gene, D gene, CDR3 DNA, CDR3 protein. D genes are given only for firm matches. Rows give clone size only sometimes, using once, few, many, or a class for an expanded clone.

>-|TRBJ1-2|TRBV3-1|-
TGTGCCAGCAGCCAAGGGACAGTCGTTCTAGGGCTTGGCTACACCTTC
CASSQGTVVLGLGYTF
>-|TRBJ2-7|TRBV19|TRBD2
TGTGCCAGTAGTACAGGGACTAGCGGTACCTACGAGCAGTACTTC
CASSTGTSGTYEQYF
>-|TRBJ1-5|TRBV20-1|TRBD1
TGCAGTGCTAGAGTAAGGGGGCGCGGGAGCAATCAGCCCCAGCATTTT
CSARVRGRGSNQPQHF
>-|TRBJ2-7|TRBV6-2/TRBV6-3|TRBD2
TGTGCCAGCAGTTACGGTAGCGGGGGGTACGAGCAGTACTTC
CASSYGSGGYEQYF
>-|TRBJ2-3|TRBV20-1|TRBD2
TGCAGTGCAACTAGCGGGAGGGAAGATACGCAGTATTTT
CSATSGREDTQYF
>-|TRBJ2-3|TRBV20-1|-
TGCAGTGCTACAGTAGGGGGCACAGATACGCAGTATTTT
CSATVGGTDTQYF
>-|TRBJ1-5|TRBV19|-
TGTGCCAGTAGTCCCGGCAGGGCCAATCAGCCCCAGCATTTT
CASSPGRANQPQHF
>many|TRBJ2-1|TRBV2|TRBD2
TGTGCCAGCAAGGGACTAGCGGGTTATGAGCAGTTCTTC
CASKGLAGYEQFF
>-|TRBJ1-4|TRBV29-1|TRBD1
TGCAGCGTTGAAAGGGGACAGACCTATTTTTTT
CSVERGQTYFF
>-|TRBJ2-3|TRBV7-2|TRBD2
TGTGCCAGCAGCTCTAGCGGGAGTTCCTCTACGCAGTATTTT
CASSSSGSSSTQYF
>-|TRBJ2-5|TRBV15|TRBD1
TGTGCCACCAGCGGGGACAGGACGGAGACTCAGTACTTC
CATSGDRTETQYF
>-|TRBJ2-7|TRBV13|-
TGTGCCAGCAGCTTAGGTACGGGACTTCGTACCTACGAGCAGTACTTC
CASSLGTGLRTYEQYF
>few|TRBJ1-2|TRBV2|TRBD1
TGTGCCAGCACCCAGATCGGACAGGGCGGTGACGGCTACACCTTC
CASTQIGQGGDGYTF
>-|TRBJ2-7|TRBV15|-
TGTGCCACCAGCAAAGCGAGCGTAGCCTACGATCAGTACTTC
CATSKASVAYDQYF
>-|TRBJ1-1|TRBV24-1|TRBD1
TGTGCCACCAGTGATAGGGACAGGCGATTGAACACTGAAGCTTTCTTT
CATSDRDRRLNTEAFF
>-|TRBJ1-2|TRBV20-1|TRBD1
TGCAGTGCCGGACGTCCCGGGACAGGGTATGGCGATGGCTACACCTTC
CSAGRPGTGYGDGYTF
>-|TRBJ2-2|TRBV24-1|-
TGTGCCACCAGTGATTTGTCCAGGGAACCAACCGGGGAGCTGTTTTTT
CATSDLSREPTGELFF
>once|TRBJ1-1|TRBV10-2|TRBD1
TGCGCCAGCAGCCGACAGGGTAACACTGAAGCTTTCTTT
CASSRQGNTEAFF
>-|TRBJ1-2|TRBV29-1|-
TGCAGCGTTGATGGGGCCTATGGCTACACCTTC
CSVDGAYGYTF
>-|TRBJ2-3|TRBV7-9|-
TGTGCCAGCAGCCAGATGAGCACAGATACGCAGTATTTT
CASSQMSTDTQYF
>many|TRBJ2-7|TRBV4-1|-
TGCGCCAGCAGTCCACCGTCTGGCAAATCCTACGAGCAGTACTTC
CASSPPSGKSYEQYF
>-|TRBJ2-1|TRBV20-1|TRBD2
TGCAGTGCTAGTACGACTAGCGGGGGACCTGAGCAGTTCTTC
CSASTTSGGPEQFF
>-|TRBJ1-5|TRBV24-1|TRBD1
TGTGCCACCGCAGGGGGGGCAAGGCAGCCCCAGCATTTT
CATAGGARQPQHF
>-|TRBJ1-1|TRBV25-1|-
TGTGCCAGCAGTGAAGGGGCAGGCATGAACACTGAAGCTTTCTTT
CASSEGAGMNTEAFF
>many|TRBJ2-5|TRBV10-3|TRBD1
TGTGCCATCAGTGTGGGGACAGGGCCGAACCAAGAGGCCCAGTACTTC
CAISVGTGPNQEAQYF
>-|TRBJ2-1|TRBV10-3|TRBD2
TGTGCCATCAGTGGAGCGGGGGGGCTTTACAATGAGCAGTTCTTC
CAISGAGGLYNEQFF
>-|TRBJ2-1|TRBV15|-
TGTGCCACCAGCAGAACCTCGACTATTCAGCAGTTCTTC
CATSRTSTIQQFF
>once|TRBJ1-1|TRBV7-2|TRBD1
TGTGCCAGCAGCTTCTCCGGGACAGCAACTGAAGCTTTCTTT
CASSFSGTATEAFF
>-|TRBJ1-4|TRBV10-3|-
TGTGCCATCGGTGAGTCGGGCGCAGACCTAGGTGAAAAACTGTTTTTT
CAIGESGADLGEKLFF
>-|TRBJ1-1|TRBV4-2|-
TGTGCCAGCAGCCAAGGCGAGGGGGTCGCCGCTGAAACTTTCTTT
CASSQGEGVAAETFF
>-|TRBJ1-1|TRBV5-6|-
TGTGCCAGCAGCTTGGGACAGCGGGGAACTGAAGCTTTCTTT
CASSLGQRGTEAFF
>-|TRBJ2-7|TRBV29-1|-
TGCAGCGTTGAAGGACCCTACGAGCAGTACTTC
CSVEGPYEQYF
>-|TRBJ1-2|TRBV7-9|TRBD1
TGTGCCAGCAGCTTCAATACAGGGGCCAACTATGGCTACACCTTC
CASSFNTGANYGYTF
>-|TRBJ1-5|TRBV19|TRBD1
TGTGCCAGTAGTACGCGGACAGGGGGGCAGCCCCAGCATTTT
CASSTRTGGQPQHF
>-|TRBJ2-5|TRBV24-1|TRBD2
TGTGCCACCAGTGATTTAACTAGCGGGAGACCAGAGACCCAGTACTTC
CATSDLTSGRPETQYF
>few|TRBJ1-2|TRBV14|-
TGTGCCAGCAGCCAAGATTGGACACAGCTGTATTATGGCTACACCTTC
CASSQDWTQLYYGYTF
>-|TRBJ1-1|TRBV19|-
TGTGCCAGTAGTAGGTCAGGACTCGAAGCTTTCTTT
CASSRSGLEAFF
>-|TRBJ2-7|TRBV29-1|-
TGCAGCGTCAAAGCGGAGCCTTCCTACGAGCAGTACTTC
CSVKAEPSYEQYF
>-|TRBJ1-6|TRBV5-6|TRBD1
TGTGCCAGCACGAACCGGGACAGCAATTCACCCCTCCACTTT
CASTNRDSNSPLHF
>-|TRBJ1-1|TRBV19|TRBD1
TGTGCCAGTGTACGGGACAGGCATCAGGGCACTGAAGCTTTCTTT
CASVRDRHQGTEAFF
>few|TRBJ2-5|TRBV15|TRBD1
TGTGCCACCAGCGTAAGACAGGGGGTAGAGACCCAGTACTTC
CATSVRQGVETQYF
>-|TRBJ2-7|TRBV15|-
TGTGCCACCAGGAGCGGCAGCCCTCCCTACGAGCAGTACTTC
CATRSGSPPYEQYF
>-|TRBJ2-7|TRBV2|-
TGTGCCAGCACCTCGGGAACAGGGTCCGAGCAGTACTTC
CASTSGTGSEQYF
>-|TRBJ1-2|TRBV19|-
TGTGCCAGTAGTATAGGTCGAGATAACTATGGCTACACCTTC
CASSIGRDNYGYTF
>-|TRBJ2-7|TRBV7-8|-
TGTGCCAGCCGCCTGGATTTGGGACACTCCTACGAGCAGTACTTC
CASRLDLGHSYEQYF
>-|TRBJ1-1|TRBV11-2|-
TGTGCCAGCAGCTCTCAGGGGTCGTATACTAAAGCTTTCTTT
CASSSQGSYTKAFF
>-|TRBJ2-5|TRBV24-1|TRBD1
TGTGCCACCAGTGATTCCCGGACAGGAGTCGGAGAGACCCAGTACTTC
CATSDSRTGVGETQYF
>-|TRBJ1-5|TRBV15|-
TGTGCCACCAGCAGGAAAGGGAATCAGCCCCAGCATTTT
CATSRKGNQPQHF
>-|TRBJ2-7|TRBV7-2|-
TGTGCCAGCAGCTTCGGCTACGGCACCTACGAGCAGTACTTC
CASSFGYGTYEQYF
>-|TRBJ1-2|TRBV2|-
TGTGCCAGCTCGCAAGGACAAGGCTATGGCTACACCTTC
CASSQGQGYGYTF
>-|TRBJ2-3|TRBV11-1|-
TGTGCCAGCAGCTCGGGCGGGGCCAAGCCGTACACAGATACGCAGTATTTT
CASSSGGAKPYTDTQYF
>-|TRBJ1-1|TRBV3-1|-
TGTGCCAGCTGCCACATCAGAGGGCCGGCAGCTTTCTTT
CASCHIRGPAAFF